The 24 T cell receptor beta chains presented below share a single source sample, sequenced in a study of CD8 T cells in Susac syndrome. An input of about 0.5 to 1 ug of RNA was subjected to reverse transcription using random hexamers. Each CDR3 protein gets one entry after TCRdb re-called the immunoSEQ multiplex PCR reads with MiXCR. The data show fewer than 80,000 distinct CDR3 sequences, approximately 93% seen once. Input material: CD8+ T cells from PBMCs. These receptors all come from a human donor with Susac syndrome.

The rearrangement links TRBV7-2 to TRBJ2-7; the D gene is possibly TRBD2 (5 bases). CDR3 length: 15 residues. Germline CDR1 reads SGHTA; CDR2 reads FQGNSA. With 4 bases removed from V and 5 bases from J, the gap between germline ends came to 18 bases. This chain's CDR3 is CASSSRGPTWDEQYF. CDR3 sequence (DNA): TGTGCCAGCAGCTCTCGAGGGCCGACCTGGGACGAGCAGTACTTC.

The V call is TRBV20-1, the J call TRBJ1-6; 9 bases fit TRBD1. Germline loops: CDR1 DFQATT, CDR2 SNEGSKA (reference sequence). The CDR3 is made up of 15 amino acids. The V and J ends lost 7 bases and 7 bases, in that order; junction bases with no gene match: 11. The CDR3: CSVPPGQGENSPLHF. The CDR3 DNA follows: TGCAGTGTTCCGCCGGGACAGGGAGAAAATTCACCCCTCCACTTT.

CDR3 protein: CATSSDRGDHEQYF. DNA for the CDR3: TGTGCCACCAGCAGCGACAGGGGGGACCACGAGCAGTACTTC. This chain uses TRBV15 with TRBJ2-7; TRBD1 matches at 9 bases. The CDR3 runs to 14 residues. After removal of 3 bases from V and 5 bases from J, the junction contained 5 bases not matched to a gene. Germline CDR1 LNHNV, CDR2 YYDKDF (reference sequence). Drawing the rest from reference TRBV15 and TRBJ2-7, the complete variable domain is DAMVIQNPRYQVTQFGKPVTLSCSQTLNHNVMYWYQQKSSQAPKLLFHYYDKDFNNEADTPDNFQSRRPNTSFCFLDIRSPGLGDTAMYLCATSSDRGDHEQYFGPGTRLTVT.

The rearrangement joins TRBV28 to TRBJ2-3; 7 bases are shared with TRBD1. Germline-derived CDR1 and CDR2 are MDHEN and SYDVKM. The CDR3 length is 14 residues. V trimming: 5 bases; J trimming: 0 bases; junction bases outside the gene matches: 2. The CDR3 loop reads CASSQGDSTDTQYF. DNA of the CDR3: TGTGCCAGCAGTCAGGGGGACAGCACAGATACGCAGTATTTT. The variable domain in full, with the rest retrieved from reference TRBV28 and TRBJ2-3, is DVKVTQSSRYLVKRTGEKVFLECVQDMDHENMFWYRQDPGLGLRLIYFSYDVKMKEKGDIPEGYSVSREKKERFSLILESASTNQTSMYLCASSQGDSTDTQYFGPGTRLTVL.

The chain carries TRBV7-3 and TRBJ2-1; no definite D call. There are 12 residues in the CDR3. Germline assignment: CDR1 SGHTA and CDR2 FQGTGA. V lost 8 bases and J 5 bases, leaving 10 bases between the germline ends. The CDR3 coding sequence is TGTGCCAGCGGAAGTCACAACAATGAGCAGTTCTTC. Translation gives CASGSHNNEQFF.

The CDR3 DNA reads TGTGCCAGCACCCCGGGACTACGTGGTGGGGAGCAGTACTTC. Its protein product is CASTPGLRGGEQYF. The chain joins TRBV12-3 or TRBV12-4 to TRBJ2-7, with TRBD2 identical over 7 bases. V lost 7 bases, J lost 7 bases, and 13 bases stayed unmatched. CDR3 length: 14 residues.

V gene TRBV7-2 combines with J gene TRBJ2-1, with 10 bases lining up with TRBD2. CDR3 length equals 16 residues. The germline V gene has CDR1 SGHTA and CDR2 FQGNSA. Trimming cost V 2 bases and J 4 bases; bases outside gene matches: 5. CDR3 in DNA: TGTGCCAGCAGCTTAACAGCGGGGGGGCATTACAATGAGCAGTTCTTC. This sequence encodes CASSLTAGGHYNEQFF.

The gene calls are TRBV24-1 and TRBJ1-5, with unresolved D. The CDR3 totals 19 residues. Trimming shortened V by 0 bases and J by 2 bases, and 19 bases separated the two germline ends. In germline, CDR1 is KGHDR, CDR2 SFDVKD. CDR3 nucleotide sequence: TGTGCCACCAGTGATTTGCCGGTCAGAGGGTTAACGGGCAATCAGCCCCAGCATTTT. It translates to CATSDLPVRGLTGNQPQHF.

The chain has TRBV6-5 and TRBJ2-5, with 8 nucleotides matching TRBD1. Germline CDR1 is MNHEY and CDR2 is SVGAGI. The CDR3 is made up of 16 amino acids. V gave up 3 bases and J gave up 1 base; unmatched junction bases: 7. CDR3 protein: CASSYKGQAIQETQYF. DNA for the CDR3: TGTGCCAGCAGTTATAAGGGACAGGCAATCCAAGAGACCCAGTACTTC.

This chain links TRBV21-1 with TRBJ1-2. TRBV21-1 is a pseudogene locus. The CDR3 runs to 15 residues. In DNA, the CDR3 is TGTGCCAGCAGCGACCGGTCGGGGAAGGACTATGGCTACACCTTC. This gives the protein CASSDRSGKDYGYTF.

CDR3 region: CASSLSGARSGNTIYF. DNA for the CDR3: TGTGCCAGCAGTTTATCCGGGGCGAGGTCTGGAAACACCATATATTTT. The gene calls are TRBV12-3 or TRBV12-4 and TRBJ1-3; TRBD1 is a possible D gene (5 bases). The V gene lost 2 bases and the J gene lost 1 base, with 12 bases spanning the gap. This CDR3 has 16 residues.

The chain couples TRBV9 to TRBJ2-2; D is possibly TRBD1 (6 bases). CDR1 and CDR2 from the germline V gene are SGDLS and YYNGEE. V was trimmed by 3 bases and J by 6 bases, leaving 9 bases between them. The CDR3 totals 13 residues. In nucleotides, the CDR3 is TGTGCCAGCAGCGCCGGACAGTCCGGGGAGCTGTTTTTT. Translated, it gives CASSAGQSGELFF.

The chain uses TRBV30 and TRBJ1-5, with D possibly matching TRBD1 (5 bases). The germline gives CDR1 GTSNPN, CDR2 SVGIG (reference sequence). Between the trimmed V and J ends, which lost 2 bases and 7 bases, there was a span of 12 bases. CDR3 length: 13 amino acids. The CDR3 nucleotides are TGTGCCTGGAGTCCTCCGGGGGGACAGCCCCAGCATTTT. Amino acids: CAWSPPGGQPQHF.

The J gene is TRBJ2-7, the V gene TRBV11-2, with 11 nucleotides matching TRBD2. J gave up 2 bases and V 4 bases, and 4 bases lay outside the gene matches. There are 15 residues in the CDR3. The germline CDR1 and CDR2 sequences are SGHAT and FQNNGV. This chain's CDR3 is CASSSGLAVPYEQYF. The CDR3 DNA is TGTGCCAGCAGCTCGGGACTAGCGGTTCCCTACGAGCAGTACTTC.

This clonotype was seen a single time. The chain is built from TRBV4-2 and TRBJ2-4; TRBD2 matches 9 bases. The CDR3 has 17 residues. With V trimmed by 0 bases and J by 0 bases, 3 bases remained unmatched. Germline V gene data show CDR1 as LGHNA and CDR2 as YNFKEQ. This CDR3 is CASSQESGGLAKNIQYF. The CDR3 coding sequence is TGTGCCAGCAGCCAAGAGAGCGGGGGGCTAGCCAAAAACATTCAGTACTTC.

The chain has TRBV3-1 and TRBJ1-2; TRBD1 agrees at 9 bases. Germline V lookup: CDR1 LGHDT, CDR2 YNNKEL (reference sequence). CDR3 length: 17 residues. V was clipped by 4 bases and J by 0 bases; unmatched bases: 9. The CDR3 protein is CASSPPRDREPNYGYTF. CDR3 nucleotide sequence: TGTGCCAGCAGCCCCCCCCGGGACAGGGAACCTAACTATGGCTACACCTTC.

The rearrangement links TRBV20-1 to TRBJ2-1; 8 bases fit TRBD1. The V gene's germline CDR1 is DFQATT and CDR2 SNEGSKA (reference sequence). The CDR3 runs 16 residues. The V gene end was trimmed by 3 bases and the J gene end by 2 bases; junction bases not matched to a gene: 9. Here the CDR3 DNA reads TGCAGTGCTAGCCGGAGACAGGGGATCACCTACAATGAGCAGTTCTTC. Residues: CSASRRQGITYNEQFF.

V gene TRBV2 combines with J gene TRBJ2-3; 10 bases map to TRBD1. The CDR3 is 14 residues long. Per germline, CDR1 SNHLY and CDR2 FYNNEI. Trimming removed 8 bases from V and 3 bases from J; junction bases left unmatched: 5. The CDR3 nucleotides read TGTGCCAGCTTCGACAGGGGGCAAACAGATACGCAGTATTTT. It is translated as CASFDRGQTDTQYF. Together with reference TRBV2 and TRBJ2-3, the CDR3 gives the full variable domain: EPEVTQTPSHQVTQMGQEVILRCVPISNHLYFYWYRQILGQKVEFLVSFYNNEISEKSEIFDDQFSVERPDGSNFTLKIRSTKLEDSAMYFCASFDRGQTDTQYFGPGTRLTVL.

The rearrangement links TRBV7-9 to TRBJ2-1, with no clear D. The V gene's germline CDR1 is SEHNR and CDR2 FQNEAQ (reference sequence). Trimming cost V 3 bases and J 0 bases, with 12 bases left between them. The CDR3 consists of 16 residues. CDR3 sequence reads: CASSFSAWSSYNEQFF. The CDR3 DNA sequence: TGTGCCAGCAGCTTCTCGGCTTGGAGCTCCTACAATGAGCAGTTCTTC.

Here the CDR3 DNA reads TGTGCCAGCAGCAAAGCTAGCGGGGGGCTCCAAGAGACCCAGTACTTC. This codes for CASSKASGGLQETQYF. The gene calls are TRBV21-1 and TRBJ2-5; TRBD2, the table's D call, lacks a check against the DNA. TRBV21-1 is marked as a pseudogene. The CDR3 sequence is 16 residues long.

This clonotype occurred once. In nucleotides, the CDR3 is TGTGCCAGCATAGGAGGGGTCACCGGGGAGCTGTTTTTT. This sequence encodes CASIGGVTGELFF. V is TRBV2 and J is TRBJ2-2, with a possible D match to TRBD2 (6 bases). V was clipped by 7 bases and J by 4 bases, with 10 bases between them. CDR3 length: 13 amino acids. Germline V gene lookup returns CDR1 SNHLY and CDR2 FYNNEI.

A single count supports this clonotype. The chain couples TRBV19 to TRBJ2-1, with D possibly TRBD1 on 5 matching bases. The ends were cut back, 4 bases at V and 7 bases at J, with 5 bases in the middle. The CDR3 contains 11 residues. CDR1 and CDR2 from the germline V gene are LNHDA and SQIVND (reference sequence). The CDR3 region is CASSTGNEQFF. The CDR3 nucleotides read TGTGCCAGTAGTACAGGGAATGAGCAGTTCTTC.

V and J are TRBV6-2 or TRBV6-3 and TRBJ1-5; D may be TRBD1 (5 bases). Trimming pared 4 bases from V and 6 bases from J, leaving 19 bases between. Germline V gene lookup returns CDR1 MNHEY and CDR2 SVGEGT. The CDR3 is made up of 16 amino acids. DNA of the CDR3: TGTGCCAGCAGTTTTCTTCGAGTTCAGGGAACTCAGCCCCAGCATTTT. It translates to CASSFLRVQGTQPQHF.

V usage is TRBV30 and J usage is TRBJ1-1, with D tentatively TRBD1 (6 bases). The germline CDR1 and CDR2 sequences are GTSNPN and SVGIG (reference sequence). The CDR3 is 12 residues long. V lost 2 bases and J lost 8, with 12 bases in between. The CDR3: CAWSPPGTEAFF. CDR3 coding DNA: TGTGCCTGGAGTCCCCCGGGGACAGAAGCTTTCTTT.